A selection of T cell receptor beta chains follows, all from one sample in a study of T cell repertoires in cytomegalovirus infection. TCRdb analysed the reads with MiXCR anew, one entry per CDR3 protein. The sample lists about 310,000 distinct CDR3 sequences; just under 25% were seen once. Their antigens are not known. The material was cultured PBMCs, obtained from culture after CMV antigen stimulation. The receptors stem from a human donor in good health (CMV status not recorded). Some clones in this sample may be carry-over from other donors' samples. Both conserved end residues are part of each CDR3. The D gene is left open where the match is weak. A clone size is listed for some rows: how often the clone was seen (once, few, many), or a class if it is expanded.

clone_size j_call d_call v_call cdr3_aa cdr3_nt
- TRBJ2-5 - TRBV15 CATSRVSSLETQYF TGTGCCACCAGCAGAGTGAGTAGTTTGGAGACCCAGTACTTC
many TRBJ2-3 TRBD2 TRBV12-3/TRBV12-4 CASSPQLAGNTDTQYF TGTGCCAGCAGTCCCCAATTAGCGGGAAACACAGATACGCAGTATTTT
few TRBJ2-1 TRBD2 TRBV24-1 CATSWAGEGRNEQFF TGTGCCACCAGCTGGGCGGGAGAGGGTCGTAATGAGCAGTTCTTC
- TRBJ2-6 TRBD2 TRBV9 CASSVGLAGSSGANVLTF TGTGCCAGCAGCGTCGGACTAGCGGGAAGCTCTGGGGCCAACGTCCTGACTTTC
- TRBJ2-7 - TRBV6-2/TRBV6-3 CASRGGPTDYEQYF TGTGCCAGCAGGGGGGGACCTACAGACTACGAGCAGTACTTC
few TRBJ2-7 - TRBV7-2 CASSLGATYEQYF TGTGCCAGCAGCTTAGGGGCCACCTACGAGCAGTACTTC
- TRBJ2-2 - TRBV18 CASSPADNTGELFF TGTGCCAGCTCACCGGCAGACAACACCGGGGAGCTGTTTTTT
- TRBJ2-3 - TRBV7-9 CASSPGNREDTQYF TGTGCCAGCAGCCCAGGCAACAGAGAAGATACGCAGTATTTT
- TRBJ1-4 TRBD1 TRBV7-9 CTSSPGTGGEKLFF TGTACCAGCAGCCCCGGGACAGGGGGAGAAAAACTGTTTTTT
- TRBJ2-3 - TRBV20-1 CSASNPRRVVDTQYF TGCAGTGCTAGTAACCCCCGGCGGGTGGTAGATACGCAGTATTTT
- TRBJ2-2 - TRBV6-1 CASRDGSPRKKNTGELFF TGTGCCAGCAGAGACGGGTCTCCCAGGAAAAAGAACACCGGGGAGCTGTTTTTT
few TRBJ2-5 - TRBV6-5 CASSYLGAAQETQYF TGTGCCAGCAGTTACTTGGGGGCAGCCCAAGAGACCCAGTACTTC
few TRBJ2-4 TRBD1 TRBV19 CASSILIGGPAKNIQYF TGTGCCAGTAGTATCCTGATAGGGGGCCCAGCCAAAAACATTCAGTACTTC
- TRBJ2-1 - TRBV15 CATSYTRGEQFF TGTGCCACCAGCTATACCAGGGGTGAGCAGTTCTTC
once TRBJ2-3 TRBD2 TRBV4-1 CASTHTYSGRSTDTQYF TGCGCCAGCACCCATACCTATAGCGGGAGGAGCACAGATACGCAGTATTTT
few TRBJ1-2 - TRBV4-3 CASSLSPAEIYGYTF TGCGCCAGCAGCCTCAGCCCCGCGGAAATCTATGGCTACACCTTC
few TRBJ1-1 - TRBV7-2 CASSLFGRGMNTEAFF TGTGCCAGCAGCTTATTTGGTAGGGGGATGAACACTGAAGCTTTCTTT
- TRBJ2-3 TRBD2 TRBV7-2 CASSLDAGGSRAQYF TGTGCCAGCAGCTTAGACGCGGGAGGGTCCCGTGCGCAGTATTTT
once TRBJ1-1 TRBD1 TRBV4-2 CASSQDGTANTEAFF TGTGCCAGCAGCCAAGATGGGACAGCGAACACTGAAGCTTTCTTT
- TRBJ1-4 TRBD1 TRBV27 CASSSDRGRSNEKLFF TGTGCCAGCAGTTCGGACAGGGGGCGGTCTAATGAAAAACTGTTTTTT
many TRBJ2-5 - TRBV7-2 CASSFGGWETQYF TGTGCCAGCAGCTTCGGCGGATGGGAGACCCAGTACTTC
few TRBJ1-2 TRBD1 TRBV7-2 CASSSGTGTYGYTF TGTGCCAGCAGCTCCGGGACAGGCACCTATGGCTACACCTTC
few TRBJ2-3 - TRBV7-3 CASSSPMTDTQYF TGTGCCAGCAGCTCACCGATGACAGATACGCAGTATTTT
few TRBJ2-1 - TRBV7-9 CASSLSDDGQFF TGTGCCAGCAGCTTATCCGATGATGGGCAGTTCTTC
few TRBJ1-1 - TRBV29-1 CSVERVGGAEAFF TGCAGCGTTGAGAGGGTGGGGGGGGCTGAAGCTTTCTTT
few TRBJ1-1 TRBD1 TRBV19 CASSAVDRDITEAFF TGTGCCAGTAGTGCCGTTGACAGGGATATCACTGAAGCTTTCTTT
- TRBJ1-4 - TRBV27 CASSRGTSHEKLFF TGTGCCAGCAGTAGGGGGACATCGCATGAAAAACTGTTTTTT
many TRBJ2-1 TRBD2 TRBV7-2 CASSLLAGDLNEQFF TGTGCCAGCAGCTTGCTAGCGGGAGATTTAAATGAGCAGTTCTTC
- TRBJ1-1 TRBD1 TRBV5-1 CATTQGDEGEAFF TGCGCCACCACACAGGGGGATGAAGGTGAAGCTTTCTTT
few TRBJ2-4 - TRBV11-2 CASSFRGSLAKNIQYF TGTGCCAGCAGCTTCAGAGGGAGTTTAGCCAAAAACATTCAGTACTTC
- TRBJ2-2 TRBD1 TRBV27 CASSLSWDRVVAGELFF TGTGCCAGCAGTTTATCATGGGACAGGGTTGTCGCCGGGGAGCTGTTTTTT
- TRBJ2-3 - TRBV24-1 CATSDGGHPTDTQYF TGTGCCACCAGTGATGGCGGCCACCCCACAGATACGCAGTATTTT
- TRBJ2-2 TRBD1 TRBV7-2 CASSLDRVGTGELFF TGTGCCAGCAGCCTAGACAGGGTCGGCACCGGGGAGCTGTTTTTT
- TRBJ2-3 TRBD2 TRBV6-5 CASKGLVADTQYF TGTGCCAGCAAAGGACTAGTTGCAGATACGCAGTATTTT
- TRBJ1-1 - TRBV19 CASNAALMNTEAFF TGTGCCAGTAACGCAGCCTTGATGAACACTGAAGCTTTCTTT
- TRBJ2-3 - TRBV28 CASSLGLGRGTDTQYF TGTGCCAGCAGTCTTGGGCTAGGTCGGGGCACAGATACGCAGTATTTT
few TRBJ1-2 - TRBV7-4 CASSPTPGRPNYGYTF TGTGCCAGCAGTCCCACACCGGGCAGACCTAACTATGGCTACACCTTC
few TRBJ2-7 TRBD2 TRBV5-5 CASSPSGLSSYEQYF TGTGCCAGCAGTCCTAGCGGCTTAAGCTCCTACGAGCAGTACTTC
- TRBJ2-3 TRBD2 TRBV7-2 CASQRLAGASTDTQYF TGTGCCAGCCAGAGACTAGCGGGAGCCAGCACAGATACGCAGTATTTT
- TRBJ2-7 - TRBV28 CASSFGTSFGEQYF TGTGCCAGCAGTTTTGGGACCTCCTTCGGGGAGCAGTACTTC
- TRBJ2-2 TRBD2 TRBV4-3 CASSRGRGDTGELFF TGCGCCAGCAGCCGGGGACGGGGGGACACCGGGGAGCTGTTTTTT
- TRBJ1-1 - TRBV29-1 CSGRGGRNTEAFF TGCAGCGGCCGGGGGGGGAGGAACACTGAAGCTTTCTTT
- TRBJ1-1 TRBD1 TRBV5-4 CASSVVGQMNTEAFF TGTGCCAGCAGCGTAGTGGGACAGATGAACACTGAAGCTTTCTTT
many TRBJ2-1 - TRBV4-1 CASSQVAADEQFF TGCGCCAGCAGCCAAGTCGCGGCGGATGAGCAGTTCTTC
- TRBJ2-2 - TRBV12-3/TRBV12-4 CASRPTGPGPTGELFF TGTGCCAGCAGACCTACAGGGCCGGGCCCCACCGGGGAGCTGTTTTTT